This T cell receptor (beta chain) appears in the sequencing data of a study of shared clonotypes between healthy human individuals. Study-level points and caveats: Naive CD4 clonotypes were shared across a handful of donors at 4% to 5%.

The CDR3 is made up of 14 amino acids. Germline loops: CDR1 LNHDA, CDR2 SQIVND (reference sequence). V lost 6 bases and J lost 5; bases outside the gene matches: 5. The repertoire was sequenced with immunoSEQ multiplex PCR; TCRdb's copy has only in-frame clones and lacks some. The table shows roughly 200,000 clones, with approximately 62% occurring only once. As regards this clone: The antigen is unknown.

Sequencing input: memory CD4+ T cells sorted from blood. Subset: CD45RA-negative fraction. The origin of this receptor is a man in his thirties or forties in good health. The chain is built from TRBV19 and TRBJ1-5; TRBD1 matches 9 bases. DNA of the CDR3: TGTGCCAGTAGCCGGACAGGGGAAGATCAGCCCCAGCATTTT. It translates to CASSRTGEDQPQHF.